The following is a T cell receptor (beta chain) sequence with its context. V shed 2 bases and J shed 14 bases, with 15 bases lying between them. The CDR3 spans 12 residues. From germline, CDR1 is SGHVS and CDR2 FNYEAQ. Only in-frame clones appear in the TCRdb table, and some are missing; sequencing was by immunoSEQ multiplex PCR. There are about 1,800,000 clones in the sample; about 95% occur only once, and more than 0.95% lies in the top ten. This specimen belongs to a study of shared clonotypes between healthy human individuals. The naive CD8 population came from CD45RO-negative cells selected for CCR7, without terminally differentiated effector memory CD45RA+ cells.

Sequenced: naive CD8+ T cells sorted from blood. This clonotype originated in a young man in good health. This chain links TRBV7-6 with TRBJ1-1; D possibly corresponds to TRBD1 (5 bases). DNA of the CDR3: TGTGCCAGCAGCTTATGGGGGGATCGGTTGTTCTTT. This sequence encodes CASSLWGDRLFF.